This TCR beta chain was observed in a study of breast tumors, draining lymph nodes, adjacent tissues. This clonotype is a singleton in its sample. Mismatch with germline at one junction end may stem from a read error. The CDR3 runs 12 residues. In germline, CDR1 is SGHRS, CDR2 YFSETQ. TCRdb used MiXCR to reprocess the multiplex PCR reads, holding one entry per CDR3 protein. Of approximately 13,000 distinct CDR3 sequences listed, roughly 53% are singletons. The sequence was obtained from a female donor with breast cancer. Some clones in this sample may be carry-over from other donors' samples. This chain joins TRBV5-1 and TRBJ2-5; no reliable D call. Source material: tumor-adjacent breast tissue. The chain's CDR3 is CASSAGPQTRYF. The CDR3 DNA reads TGCGCCAGCAGCGCCGGGCCCCAGACCCGGTACTTC.